This T cell receptor (beta chain) was captured in a study of CD8+ T cells in alopecia areata. Looking at the study overall: Twice daily, treated patients received 5 to 10 mg of oral tofacitinib. Study conclusions and caveats: On tofacitinib, scalp clonality and expanded CD8+ clones among top 100 fell significantly.

The sample's treatment: oral pan-JAK inhibitor, 5-10 mg twice daily. The germline V gene has CDR1 MGHDK and CDR2 SYGVNS. V dropped 3 bases and J dropped 8 bases, with 8 bases sitting between them. This CDR3 contains 12 residues. As the sequencing template, cDNA was produced by extracting RNA and reverse transcribing it. Sequencing used immunoSEQ multiplex PCR; TCRdb keeps in-frame clones, though not all of them. The repertoire consists of 150,000 to 250,000 clones, with 50% to 60% occurring once and the leading ten covering 3.3%. A few counts support this clone. Antigen unknown. The specimen comprised CD4+ T cells sorted from blood, sampled at week 4, from a patient treated with tofacitinib. The rearrangement links TRBV25-1 to TRBJ2-1; no clear D. This sequence originates from a human donor with alopecia areata. The CDR3 loop is CASSDPGHEQFF. The CDR3 DNA reads TGTGCCAGCAGTGATCCGGGCCATGAGCAGTTCTTC.